This T cell receptor (beta chain) was retrieved from a study of shared clonotypes between healthy human individuals. A remark on this clone: Its antigen is unidentified.

General study results and limits: Represented diversity (both genetic and exposure-history) was limited by the small number of donors.

Germline V gives CDR1 MNHNS, CDR2 SASEGT. This CDR3 region has 15 residues. Trimming stripped 0 bases from V and 8 bases from J, with 16 bases between. The data were produced by immunoSEQ multiplex PCR, yet TCRdb's version contains in-frame clones alone and is incomplete. The table has around 2.3 million clones, 90% to 97% seen once. Nashville, Tennessee was home to all donors, who were Caucasian adults. The TCR comes from a man aged 18 to 35 in good health. The sample taken for sequencing was naive CD4+ T cells sorted from blood. Subset given: CD45RA+ positively selected. This chain links TRBV6-1 with TRBJ1-1; maybe TRBD1 (5 bases). This chain's CDR3 is CASSEAGQVGREAFF. CDR3 coding DNA: TGTGCCAGCAGTGAAGCGGGGCAGGTTGGGAGAGAAGCTTTCTTT.